These T cell receptor beta chains were read from a single sample in a study of T cell responses to AZD1222 COVID-19 vaccine. This table comes from immunoSEQ multiplex PCR, and its TCRdb copy is limited to in-frame clones, with some not included. The sample holds some 99,000 clones, roughly 86% seen once. Sequencing was performed on peripheral blood, taken 28 days after the second AZD1222 dose. The receptors derive from an adult who received the AZD1222 COVID-19 vaccine. The CDR3 runs from the conserved cysteine through the conserved F or W. Fields, in order: J gene, V gene, D gene, clone size, CDR3 protein, CDR3 DNA. D genes are given only for firm matches. Size is stated for part of the rows, as once, few or many counts, or as a class when the clone is expanded.

>TRBJ1-4|TRBV19|TRBD1|-
CASSLDRAEKLFF
TGTGCCAGTTCCCTGGACAGGGCTGAAAAACTGTTTTTT
>TRBJ2-1|TRBV7-2|TRBD2|-
CASSLASGPQNEQFF
TGTGCCAGCAGCTTAGCTAGCGGGCCTCAAAATGAGCAGTTCTTC
>TRBJ1-5|TRBV6-5|-|-
CASRDQGRGNQPQHF
TGTGCCAGCAGAGACCAGGGAAGGGGCAATCAGCCCCAGCATTTT
>TRBJ1-5|TRBV6-1|-|-
CASSEILALAQPQHF
TGTGCCAGCAGTGAAATTCTTGCCCTGGCGCAGCCCCAGCATTTT
>TRBJ1-4|TRBV2|TRBD1|-
CASRLGTGGPQANEKLFF
TGTGCCAGCCGACTCGGGACAGGGGGGCCTCAGGCTAATGAAAAACTGTTTTTT
>TRBJ1-1|TRBV6-5|-|once
CASSYNQATEAFF
TGTGCCAGCAGTTATAACCAGGCCACTGAAGCTTTCTTT
>TRBJ2-3|TRBV10-1|-|many
CASSAAGAVADTQYF
TGCGCCAGCAGTGCCGCAGGGGCGGTTGCAGATACGCAGTATTTT
>TRBJ1-6|TRBV5-1|-|-
CASRQVNSPLHF
TGCGCCAGCAGGCAGGTTAATTCACCCCTCCACTTT
>TRBJ1-3|TRBV4-2|TRBD1|-
CASSHPRGAVSGNTIYF
TGTGCCAGCAGCCATCCCAGGGGGGCCGTCTCTGGAAACACCATATATTTT
>TRBJ1-2|TRBV19|-|-
CASSIGGLAGHGYTF
TGTGCCAGTAGTATCGGGGGACTGGCCGGACATGGCTACACCTTC
>TRBJ2-7|TRBV12-3/TRBV12-4|TRBD1|once
CASSRGGSPEQYF
TGTGCCAGCAGTCGAGGGGGCTCCCCCGAGCAGTACTTC
>TRBJ2-7|TRBV9|-|-
CASSTPPGLPLF
TGTGCCAGCAGCACTCCGCCGGGACTTCCCCTCTTC
>TRBJ1-4|TRBV6-1|-|-
CASREPQGRANEKLFF
TGTGCCAGCAGAGAACCCCAGGGACGGGCTAATGAAAAACTGTTTTTT
>TRBJ1-1|TRBV9|-|-
CASSVTGLGDTEAFF
TGTGCCAGCAGCGTTACAGGGTTGGGTGACACTGAAGCTTTCTTT
>TRBJ1-5|TRBV27|-|-
CASSLLGYQPQHF
TGTGCCAGCAGTTTACTGGGATATCAGCCCCAGCATTTT
>TRBJ1-2|TRBV29-1|-|-
CSVEGQTSYGYTF
TGCAGCGTTGAAGGACAGACAAGCTATGGCTACACCTTC
>TRBJ2-1|TRBV6-1|TRBD2|-
CASSEVGRAGGNEQFF
TGTGCCAGCAGTGAAGTGGGCAGGGCGGGGGGCAATGAGCAGTTCTTC
>TRBJ2-7|TRBV5-4|-|-
CASSLEVGAREQYF
TGTGCCAGCAGCTTGGAGGTAGGGGCGCGCGAGCAGTACTTC
>TRBJ1-1|TRBV29-1|-|-
CSVGHNTEAFF
TGCAGCGTTGGCCATAACACTGAAGCTTTCTTT
>TRBJ1-5|TRBV4-1|-|few
CASSQDRTEYQPQHF
TGCGCCAGCAGCCAAGATAGGACAGAGTATCAGCCCCAGCATTTT
>TRBJ1-1|TRBV28|TRBD1|-
CASSLTGERVEAFF
TGTGCCAGCAGCCTCACAGGGGAGAGGGTTGAAGCTTTCTTT
>TRBJ1-2|TRBV4-1|-|-
CASSPNNYGYTF
TGCGCCAGCAGCCCGAACAACTATGGCTACACCTTC
>TRBJ2-5|TRBV6-5|-|-
CASRTGGGGETQYF
TGTGCCAGCAGGACGGGTGGGGGAGGAGAGACCCAGTACTTC
>TRBJ2-7|TRBV27|TRBD1|-
CASSLSGTGFYEQYF
TGTGCCAGCAGTTTATCCGGGACAGGGTTCTACGAGCAGTACTTC
>TRBJ1-1|TRBV10-2|-|once
CASSEGGHLEAFF
TGCGCCAGCAGTGAGGGGGGACACCTAGAAGCTTTCTTT
>TRBJ1-1|TRBV19|TRBD1|once
CASIRQGAPATEAFF
TGTGCCAGTATACGACAGGGGGCGCCGGCCACTGAAGCTTTCTTT
>TRBJ1-5|TRBV30|TRBD1|-
CAWPMDRVTRQPQHF
TGTGCCTGGCCGATGGACAGGGTTACTCGTCAGCCCCAGCATTTT
>TRBJ2-1|TRBV14|-|-
CASSQKRTNYNEQFF
TGTGCCAGCAGCCAAAAGAGGACTAACTACAATGAGCAGTTCTTC
>TRBJ2-1|TRBV12-5|-|-
CASGERRVEVLF
TGTGCTAGTGGGGAACGCAGGGTGGAAGTCCTCTTC
>TRBJ1-5|TRBV27|TRBD1|-
CASSFQGVGQPQHF
TGTGCCAGCAGTTTTCAGGGGGTTGGTCAGCCCCAGCATTTT
>TRBJ1-4|TRBV5-6|TRBD1|-
CASSPGTGGNAYEKLFF
TGTGCCAGCAGCCCTGGGACAGGGGGGAATGCATATGAAAAACTGTTTTTT
>TRBJ1-3|TRBV7-8|-|-
CASSWADTIYF
TGTGCCAGCAGCTGGGCGGACACCATATATTTT
>TRBJ2-1|TRBV2|TRBD2|once
CASSSLAGGGEQFF
TGTGCCAGCAGTAGTCTAGCGGGAGGAGGAGAGCAGTTCTTC
>TRBJ1-2|TRBV6-5|-|-
CASSPRGDGYTF
TGTGCCAGCAGCCCCCGGGGGGATGGCTACACCTTC